This T cell receptor (beta chain) was profiled in a study of cytomegalovirus exposure and HLA in healthy donors (dated by TCRdb to about 2017). Regarding the research as a whole: According to an earlier analysis of 450 to 650 of the donors, about 190 million T cells yielded over 90 million unique TCR beta sequences and about 300 Gb of sequence data. Using immunosequencing, the study profiled T cell repertoires from about 650 subjects and related those repertoires to cytomegalovirus serostatus. Besides the first cohort of some 670 subjects, a separate validation cohort made up of roughly 130 different subjects was used. Five DR-DQ haplotypes were treated as single units for association and clustering because of strong linkage in the cohort. Among the roughly 430 genotyped donors, around 81% belonged to the genetic ancestry cluster associated with self-reported Caucasian donors. The study aimed to test whether cataloging public T cell receptors could reveal signatures of past pathogen exposure. A later analysis re-analyzed previously published TCR beta repertoires from roughly 630 donors and added high-resolution HLA genotyping to study TCR occurrence patterns. An early release that covered some 630 HLA-typed donors contained approximately 290 gigabases of sequencing data and roughly 84 million unique TCR sequences. High-throughput TCR immunosequencing, statistical association of individual TCRs with disease status, and machine learning were combined to predict cytomegalovirus infection status. Both class I and class II loci were covered by HLA typing, at four-digit resolution. Alongside the repertoire data, information on donor age, sex, ethnicity and CMV serostatus was compiled. Typing coverage varied by locus: about 620-640 donors for A, B, C, DRB1 and DQB1; roughly 560 for DQA1; about 600 for DPA1; roughly 450 for DPB1. Among roughly 370 genotyped donors of the cohort, an average of about 240,000 unique TCR beta nucleotide sequences were sequenced per donor, about a sixth of them non-productive. An earlier analysis of 587 of the donors used high-throughput TCR beta sequencing to judge whether each TCR beta V gene segment behaved as functional or pseudogenic. In a later genetic analysis, genome-wide SNP genotypes for about 55% of the roughly 670 donors were used, and that subset was treated as a discovery cohort. In the later analysis, no new phenotypic data were used to find candidate immune exposures; instead, reliance was placed on TCR beta sequences and their occurrence across donors. All discovery cohort repertoires had been generated on a single sequencing platform.

On this clone: Its antigen remains undetermined. The record has no base qualities; no much larger clone is one base away.

The cysteine opens and the phenylalanine closes a CDR3 of 11 amino acids. Solely the CDR3 DNA is kept, with 33 bases framed from the first base. The germline V gene (reference sequence) specifies DFQATT as CDR1 and SNEGSKA as CDR2. At the junction V is shortened by 0 bases and J by 6 bases, with 4 bases in between. Study-wide conclusions, independent of this receptor: Because HLA typing was missing for some donors at each locus, association tests included only the typed subset. In a later analysis, the rate of TCR association differed among HLA loci, with DRB1 alleles having the most associated TCRs and HLA-C alleles having the fewest. A later analysis reported that several top co-occurrence clusters appeared linked to parvovirus B19, influenza, CMV and Epstein-Barr virus. A later genetic analysis reported fewer N-insertions in productive TCRs among donors in an Asian-associated ancestry cluster than the 666-donor mean. Some IMGT-functional V segments, including TRBV6-2 and TRBV6-3, could not be distinguished by the 87-base-pair reads and were therefore excluded. Most TCR sequences were observed very rarely across donors, whereas some public TCRs were present in many individuals. Compared with equally common non-associated chains, HLA-associated TCR beta chains in a later analysis were more clonally expanded and had lower generation probabilities. The earlier analysis of about 600 of the donors excluded 15 to 20 rarely observed V segments, including chromosome 9 orphons, because counts were too low. A further reported finding was that TCR beta sequences accurately predicted the HLA-A and HLA-B alleles for most subjects in the first cohort. The study gave a list of over 150 TCR beta chains associated with cytomegalovirus. A cluster of highly shared sequence variants was judged likely to be a technical artifact of the sequencing pipeline. An earlier analysis of around 600 of the donors showed that most TCR beta V segments appeared in productive rearrangements either about 87% or about 30% of the time, which broadly matched IMGT annotations. A later genetic analysis associated a missense DCLRE1C variant with V-gene and J-gene trimming of TCR beta chains, and an independent cohort replicated the association. Most CMV-associated TCR beta chains appeared to be HLA-restricted in a later analysis, and the HLA associations seemed to be driven largely by CMV exposure. The classifier was reported to diagnose cytomegalovirus status with high specificity and sensitivity in both the original and validation cohorts. Assigning TCR associations to individual alleles was difficult when HLA alleles, especially DR and DQ, strongly co-occurred. Linkage disequilibrium might explain the correlated functional status among segregating V segments, but an unknown experimental factor could not be ruled out. Roughly uniform sequencing depth across donors was assumed in presence/absence analyses, although this assumption may not hold. The cohort was sequenced for TCR beta chains only, and without alpha or paired-chain data the features that could be detected were limited. The authors suggested that the approach could potentially be extended to other disease states and immunological phenotypes. Immune exposure information for the cohort was limited to CMV serostatus. In a later analysis, 15,000 to 20,000 TCR beta sequences were associated with specific HLA alleles at a false discovery rate of 0.05. Three of the identified cytomegalovirus-associated TCR beta chains were confirmed in vitro to be specific for cytomegalovirus antigens.

The method was the immunoSEQ multiplex PCR assay. For the multiplex PCR, a mixture combining 60 forward primers for TCR Vbeta segments and 13 reverse primers for TCR Jbeta segments was used. The CDR3 region of rearranged TCR beta genes was amplified from genomic DNA by a multiplex PCR assay. The amplified TCR beta libraries were sequenced on the Illumina HiSeq System as 87-base-pair reads. The paper's data handling went like this. A later analysis tallied tens of millions of unique TCR beta chains across the 650 to 750 repertoires, and some 10 million of those chains were shared by two or more donors. To remove PCR and sequencing errors, raw reads were error-corrected and collapsed into unique sequences using a nearest-neighbor algorithm that merged closely related sequences. Alignment of CDR3 sequences to IMGT reference sequences was used to assign V, D and J gene segments. For a sequence to be retained, at least a six-nucleotide match to both a V gene segment and a J gene segment was required. A rearrangement counted as productive if the CDR3 had no stop codons and remained in frame with V and J, and every other rearrangement counted as non-productive. CDR3 was defined according to IMGT convention as the region running from the second conserved V-encoded cysteine to the conserved J-encoded phenylalanine. The earlier analysis of 500 to 750 of the donors excluded any sequence lacking an unambiguous match to a single V gene segment. An earlier analysis of around 600 of the donors classified V segments as functional when productive rearrangements were above 56.7% and as segregating when the standard deviation between donors was above 5%. A statistical classification framework was developed to diagnose cytomegalovirus status using the catalog of TCR beta chain sequences. V and J gene assignment, in a later analysis, came from comparing TCR nucleotide sequences with IMGT/GENE-DB human TR gene sequences. Using the TCRdist pipeline, a later analysis assigned CDR3 sequences along with most-parsimonious VDJ recombination scenarios. In a later analysis, each TCR beta chain was defined by its CDR3 amino acid sequence together with its V-gene family, and reads lacking a unique V-gene family were excluded. As a way to deal with suspected cross-contamination and a sequencing artifact, a later analysis dropped nearly 600 nucleotide sequences that were highly shared and had low generation probability. In a later analysis, a clonal expansion index for each public chain was calculated from normalized within-repertoire ranks of inferred template counts. Generation probabilities in a later analysis came from a VDJ recombination model fitted to out-of-frame rearrangements, and those results were checked against IGoR. A later analysis scored TCR-TCR, TCR-HLA and TCR-CMV co-occurrence with hypergeometric tests, applying a repertoire-size bias correction to TCR pairs. In a later analysis, false discovery rates were estimated by permuting HLA or CMV assignments 20 times. In a later analysis, co-occurring TCRs were grouped using DBSCAN, and TCRdist sequence similarity was added for clustering within HLA-allele-positive subsets. Co-occurrence clustering excluded repertoires with fewer than 30,000 or more than 120,000 public chains, plus five with anomalous nucleotide sharing. The table was pulled from immuneACCESS by TCRdb, which kept in-frame rearrangements only. Such tables lose some clones; where checked, under half of the loss comes from unresolved V genes, and the rest has no known cause. V and J calls and clone size follow that table, whereas D and trimming were derived from the DNA. This sample holds roughly 170,000 clones; roughly 80% were observed only once. Of the sample, 0.77% falls within the top ten clones.

The cohort comprised more than 550 healthy bone marrow donors. At the time of sampling, all cohort members were nominally healthy, though unrecorded immune exposures were likely present. The donor tested CMV seronegative, placing the donor among the approximately 360 seronegative members of the cohort. A peripheral blood sample was collected from each donor, and TCR beta sequencing was performed on peripheral blood mononuclear cells. Genomic DNA was extracted from the blood cell samples with the Qiagen DNeasy Blood Extraction Kit. This receptor was taken from a woman younger than 35 in good health and CMV-seronegative. The sample comprised PBMCs. Recombination connected TRBV20-1 to TRBJ2-3; the D segment cannot be called with confidence. The DNA reads TGCAGTGCTAGAGACTTGGATACGCAGTATTTT. Its protein is CSARDLDTQYF.